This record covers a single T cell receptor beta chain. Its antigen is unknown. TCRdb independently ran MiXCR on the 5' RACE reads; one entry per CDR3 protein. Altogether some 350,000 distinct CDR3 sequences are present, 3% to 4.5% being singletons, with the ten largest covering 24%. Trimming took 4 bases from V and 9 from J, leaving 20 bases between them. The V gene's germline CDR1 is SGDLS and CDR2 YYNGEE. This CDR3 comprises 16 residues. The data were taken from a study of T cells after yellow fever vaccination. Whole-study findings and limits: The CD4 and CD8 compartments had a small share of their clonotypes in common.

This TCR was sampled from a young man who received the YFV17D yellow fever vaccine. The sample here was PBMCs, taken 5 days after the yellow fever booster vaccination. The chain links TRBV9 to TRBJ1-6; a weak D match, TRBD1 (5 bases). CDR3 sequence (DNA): TGTGCCAGCAGCCCTCGACGGGAGGCAGGGATTTCACCCCTCCACTTT. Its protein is CASSPRREAGISPLHF. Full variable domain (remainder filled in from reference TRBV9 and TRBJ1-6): DSGVTQTPKHLITATGQRVTLRCSPRSGDLSVYWYQQSLDQGLQFLIQYYNGEERAKGNILERFSAQQFPDLHSELNLSSLELGDSALYFCASSPRREAGISPLHFGNGTRLTVT.